The 30 T cell receptor beta chains given below trace back to one sample, sequenced in a study of beta chain features in type 1 diabetes. Reverse transcription of all isolated RNA meant that expressed TCRB transcripts were sequenced. TCRdb keeps only in-frame clones here, not all; method: immunoSEQ multiplex PCR. The sample consists of 400,000 to 550,000 clones, about an eighth of them appearing once. The sample was naive CD4+ T cells from blood. Receptors were obtained from a woman between 18 and 29 years old in good health.

This clone occurred a few times. The rearrangement uses TRBV5-1 and TRBJ2-1, with 8 positions matching TRBD1. Germline V gene lookup returns CDR1 SGHRS and CDR2 YFSETQ. V trimming: 3 bases; J trimming: 4 bases; junction bases outside the gene matches: 6. The CDR3 length is 15 residues. CDR3 sequence reads: CASSSGQGNYNEQFF. The CDR3 DNA follows: TGCGCCAGCAGCTCCGGACAGGGCAATTACAATGAGCAGTTCTTC.

The chain uses TRBV11-1 and TRBJ2-7; 10 bases match TRBD1. From germline, CDR1 is SGHAT and CDR2 FQDESV (reference sequence). Trimming took 9 bases from V and 5 from J; bases not matched to a gene: 4. The CDR3 spans 12 residues. The CDR3 coding sequence is TGTGCCAGTCGGGACAGGGGTAACGAGCAGTACTTC. This translates into CASRDRGNEQYF.

The chain is built from TRBV23-1 and TRBJ1-1; a possible D gene is TRBD1 (5 bases). TRBV23-1 is given ORF status, its function remaining uncertain. The V gene lost 4 bases and the J gene lost 1 base, with 16 bases spanning the gap. The CDR3 contains 16 residues. The CDR3 nucleotides are TGCGCCAGCAGTCCACGCGGGGGGTACAAGAACACTGAAGCTTTCTTT. Translated, it gives CASSPRGGYKNTEAFF.

V is TRBV7-2 and J is TRBJ2-7; tentative D call: TRBD2 (5 bases). Germline CDR1 SGHTA, CDR2 FQGNSA. Trimming removed 6 bases from V and 0 bases from J, with 9 bases in between. The CDR3 is 13 residues long. The CDR3 here is CASRRAPSYEQYF. The CDR3 DNA is TGTGCCAGCAGGAGGGCCCCCTCCTACGAGCAGTACTTC.

This clone appeared a few times. V usage is TRBV7-9 and J usage is TRBJ1-6, with TRBD1 matching over 9 bases. CDR1 SEHNR and CDR2 FQNEAQ come from the germline V gene (reference sequence). The CDR3 covers 14 residues. The V segment lost 5 bases and the J segment 8 bases; nucleotides outside the gene matches: 4. CDR3 in amino acids: CASSNTGGHSPLHF. The CDR3 bases are TGTGCCAGCAGCAATACAGGGGGCCATTCACCCCTCCACTTT.

The rearrangement uses TRBV9 and TRBJ2-3; D is unclear. The CDR3 spans 13 residues. The germline V gene has CDR1 SGDLS and CDR2 YYNGEE. The V end was cut by 4 bases, the J end by 4 bases, with 10 bases between. DNA of the CDR3: TGTGCCAGCAGCCCCCTGATCGCAGATACGCAGTATTTT. It translates to CASSPLIADTQYF.

On this clone: This same CDR3 is encoded by further DNA sequences in the sample. J is TRBJ1-3 and V is TRBV30; no clear D. The V gene's germline CDR1 is GTSNPN and CDR2 SVGIG (reference sequence). V was pared by 0 bases and J by 5 bases, with 2 bases between. This CDR3 region has 11 residues. The CDR3 loop reads CAWSVRNTIYF. Here the CDR3 DNA reads TGTGCCTGGAGTGTACGAAACACCATATATTTT.

V is TRBV6-5 and J is TRBJ1-3; D not resolved. This CDR3 contains 12 residues. Looked up from germline, CDR1 is MNHEY and CDR2 is SVGAGI. V was shortened by 7 bases and J by 4 bases, with 8 bases between the two germline ends. CDR3 DNA sequence: TGTGCCAGCAACGGGGAGGGAAACACCATATATTTT. Translating gives CASNGEGNTIYF.

Only a few counts were recorded for this clone. The chain is built from TRBV28 and TRBJ2-3; D may match TRBD1 or TRBD2 (5 bases each). Looked up from germline, CDR1 is MDHEN and CDR2 is SYDVKM. CDR3 length: 14 amino acids. The ends were cut back, 5 bases at V and 4 bases at J, with 13 bases in the middle. Written as DNA, the CDR3 is TGTGCCAGCAGTGATGGGGGTCAGGCAGATACGCAGTATTTT. Translation: CASSDGGQADTQYF. Combining the CDR3 with reference TRBV28 and TRBJ2-3 gives the whole variable domain DVKVTQSSRYLVKRTGEKVFLECVQDMDHENMFWYRQDPGLGLRLIYFSYDVKMKEKGDIPEGYSVSREKKERFSLILESASTNQTSMYLCASSDGGQADTQYFGPGTRLTVL.

This chain links TRBV6-5 with TRBJ2-1; D is unclear. Per germline, CDR1 MNHEY and CDR2 SVGAGI. The CDR3 length is 14 residues. V was clipped by 2 bases and J by 9 bases, with 14 bases between them. CDR3 region: CASSYRRFSFEQFF. CDR3 bases: TGTGCCAGCAGTTACCGTCGATTCAGCTTTGAGCAGTTCTTC.

This clone has just a few counts. V gene TRBV9 combines with J gene TRBJ2-5; possibly TRBD2 for D (6 bases). CDR3 length: 15 residues. The V end was cut by 3 bases, the J end by 1 base, with 13 bases between. In germline, CDR1 is SGDLS, CDR2 YYNGEE. CDR3 residues: CASSAYGGLQETQYF. Here the CDR3 DNA reads TGTGCCAGCAGCGCTTATGGAGGGCTCCAAGAGACCCAGTACTTC.

This clone has a handful of counts. This chain uses TRBV5-1 with TRBJ2-7; 7 nucleotides line up with TRBD2. There are 14 residues in the CDR3. The V segment lost 1 base and the J segment 2 bases; nucleotides outside the gene matches: 3. The germline CDR1 and CDR2 sequences are SGHRS and YFSETQ. The CDR3 coding sequence is TGCGCCAGCAGCTTGCCTAGCGGAACCTACGAGCAGTACTTC. Its protein product is CASSLPSGTYEQYF.

In its sample, this clone was seen a few times. The chain uses TRBV29-1 and TRBJ2-1, with 9 positions matching TRBD2. Germline assignment: CDR1 SQVTM and CDR2 ANQGSEA. V shed 7 bases and J 12 bases; nucleotides not matched to a gene: 13. CDR3 size: 13 residues. The CDR3 DNA reads TGCAGCGCCGGAAGGTCTCCACTAGCGGGGCAGTTCTTC. It translates to CSAGRSPLAGQFF.

This clone was seen a few times. This chain uses TRBV5-1 with TRBJ1-6, with D perhaps TRBD1 (5 bases). The germline V gene has CDR1 SGHRS and CDR2 YFSETQ. V was shortened by 4 bases and J by 7 bases, with 18 bases between the two germline ends. There are 16 residues in the CDR3. The CDR3 region is CASSPNTGSRNSPLHF. The CDR3 DNA follows: TGCGCCAGCAGCCCGAACACAGGATCTCGAAATTCACCCCTCCACTTT.

V usage is TRBV30 and J usage is TRBJ2-1, with TRBD2 identical over 7 bases. The CDR3 spans 15 residues. Germline trimming cut 8 bases from V and 2 bases from J; bases unmatched to any gene: 12. Per the germline V gene, CDR1 is GTSNPN and CDR2 is SVGIG (reference sequence). This chain's CDR3 is CAGGRTSEAYNEQFF. The CDR3 nucleotides read TGTGCCGGGGGTCGAACTAGCGAGGCCTACAATGAGCAGTTCTTC.

The rearrangement uses TRBV7-9 and TRBJ2-3; no definite D call. Germline-derived CDR1 and CDR2 are SEHNR and FQNEAQ (reference sequence). V dropped 4 bases and J dropped 6 bases, with 20 bases sitting between them. There are 16 residues in the CDR3. This CDR3 is CASSSLSRAEYDTQYF. CDR3 in DNA: TGTGCCAGCAGCTCCCTTAGCCGCGCCGAATATGATACGCAGTATTTT.

V usage is TRBV18 and J usage is TRBJ2-7; 11 nucleotides match TRBD1. Unmatched junction bases numbered 6, after V lost 3 bases and J lost 5 bases. Germline lookup yields CDR1 KGHSH and CDR2 LQKENI. CDR3 length equals 15 residues. CDR3 loop: CASSPRTGGHNEQYV. The CDR3 DNA reads TGTGCCAGCTCACCTCGGACAGGGGGCCACAACGAGCAGTACGTC.

There are a few counts of this clone. The chain has TRBV27 and TRBJ2-7; D may be TRBD1 (6 bases). The CDR3 loop spans 14 amino acids. Between the trimmed V and J ends, which lost 5 bases and 1 base, there was a span of 12 bases. Germline CDR1 and CDR2: MNHEY and SMNVEV (reference sequence). The chain's CDR3 is CASSQWTESYEQYF. Written as DNA, the CDR3 is TGTGCCAGCAGTCAATGGACAGAGTCCTACGAGCAGTACTTC.

In its sample, this clone was seen a few times. The chain carries TRBV6-5 and TRBJ2-7, with TRBD1 identical over 8 bases. CDR3 size: 13 residues. With V trimmed by 8 bases and J by 3 bases, 6 bases remained unmatched. CDR1 MNHEY and CDR2 SVGAGI come from the germline V gene. Here the CDR3 DNA reads TGTGCCAGCGAGGACAGGGTTAGCTACGAGCAGTACTTC. Protein product: CASEDRVSYEQYF.

This sequence joins TRBV7-2 and TRBJ1-6; D gene ambiguous. The CDR3 consists of 15 residues. CDR1 and CDR2 from the germline V gene are SGHTA and FQGNSA. The V end lost 1 base, the J end lost 0 bases, and 4 bases lay between the germline ends. CDR3 in DNA: TGTGCCAGCAGCTTAGTTGACTCCTATAATTCACCCCTCCACTTT. The encoded protein is CASSLVDSYNSPLHF.

V is TRBV5-6 and J is TRBJ2-5; TRBD2 matches 7 bases. V lost 3 bases and J lost 5; bases outside the gene matches: 10. CDR1 and CDR2 from the germline V gene are SGHDT and YYEEEE. This CDR3 is 15 amino acids long. The DNA of the CDR3 is TGTGCCAGCAGCTCCCGTGATGGTAGCGGGGAGACCCAGTACTTC. Translating it yields CASSSRDGSGETQYF.

This clone was found a few times. This chain joins TRBV5-1 and TRBJ2-5; TRBD1 is a possible D gene (6 bases). In germline, CDR1 is SGHRS, CDR2 YFSETQ. V lost 1 base and J lost 4, with 11 bases in between. The CDR3 is made up of 14 amino acids. The DNA of the CDR3 is TGCGCCAGCAGCTTGCAGGGGTCGGGAGAGACCCAGTACTTC. Amino acid sequence: CASSLQGSGETQYF. The whole variable domain, filled in from reference TRBV5-1 and TRBJ2-5, reads KAGVTQTPRYLIKTRGQQVTLSCSPISGHRSVSWYQQTPGQGLQFLFEYFSETQRNKGNFPGRFSGRQFSNSRSEMNVSTLELGDSALYLCASSLQGSGETQYFGPGTRLLVL.

The chain joins TRBV4-1 to TRBJ2-1; 7 bases are a match to TRBD2. After removal of 0 bases from V and 10 bases from J, the junction contained 6 bases not matched to a gene. Germline V gives CDR1 MGHRA, CDR2 YSYEKL. The CDR3 is 14 amino acids. The CDR3 loop reads CASSQDWSGTEQFF. In nucleotides, the CDR3 is TGCGCCAGCAGCCAAGATTGGAGCGGGACCGAGCAGTTCTTC.

The genes are TRBV5-1 and TRBJ2-5; weak D call: TRBD1 (5 bases). The CDR3 loop spans 14 amino acids. Germline V gives CDR1 SGHRS, CDR2 YFSETQ. V shed 1 base and J shed 0 bases, with 7 bases lying between them. CDR3 protein: CASSLRQNQETQYF. The CDR3 coding sequence is TGCGCCAGCAGCTTGCGACAGAACCAAGAGACCCAGTACTTC. The whole variable domain, filled in from reference TRBV5-1 and TRBJ2-5, reads KAGVTQTPRYLIKTRGQQVTLSCSPISGHRSVSWYQQTPGQGLQFLFEYFSETQRNKGNFPGRFSGRQFSNSRSEMNVSTLELGDSALYLCASSLRQNQETQYFGPGTRLLVL.

A few counts support this clone. The chain has TRBV13 and TRBJ2-3; either TRBD1 or TRBD2 may fit D (5 bases each). In germline, CDR1 is PRHDT, CDR2 FYEKMQ (reference sequence). Trimming removed 7 bases at V and 0 bases at J, with 26 bases between. There are 19 residues in the CDR3. The CDR3 protein is CASTRMRGIPLTSTDTQYF. The CDR3, as DNA: TGTGCCAGCACTAGAATGAGGGGAATCCCCCTTACTAGCACAGATACGCAGTATTTT.

The chain couples TRBV9 to TRBJ2-1, with D possibly TRBD2 on 5 matching bases. The germline gives CDR1 SGDLS, CDR2 YYNGEE. V was clipped by 6 bases and J by 8 bases, with 18 bases between them. The CDR3 runs to 14 residues. CDR3 residues: CASTAGARNDEQFF. The CDR3 coding sequence is TGTGCCAGCACGGCGGGCGCCCGAAATGATGAGCAGTTCTTC.

J is TRBJ1-2 and V is TRBV29-1; 7 nucleotides align to TRBD1. Germline V gene sequence: CDR1 SQVTM, CDR2 ANQGSEA. V shed 3 bases, J shed 4 bases, and the junction held 5 bases outside the gene matches. The CDR3 is 13 residues long. CDR3 nucleotides: TGCAGCGTTGATAGCCAGGGGGGCTATGGCTACACCTTC. Translated, it gives CSVDSQGGYGYTF.

The rearrangement links TRBV7-6 to TRBJ2-5; D may be TRBD2 (7 bases). V lost 5 bases, J lost 1 base, and 17 bases lay in between. CDR1 is SGHVS and CDR2 is FNYEAQ in the germline V gene. The CDR3 covers 16 residues. Here the CDR3 reads CASSGGGWGPQETQYF. The CDR3 region has the DNA TGTGCCAGCAGCGGGGGGGGCTGGGGACCCCAAGAGACCCAGTACTTC.

This clone was observed a handful of times. The gene calls are TRBV4-3 and TRBJ2-7, with D tentatively TRBD1 (6 bases). This CDR3 is 16 amino acids long. Deletions cut 2 bases from V and 3 bases from J, with 17 bases between. Germline loops: CDR1 LGHNA, CDR2 YSLEER. The CDR3 region has the DNA TGCGCCAGCAGCCAATCCGTGGGACACCAAAACTACGAGCAGTACTTC. This codes for CASSQSVGHQNYEQYF.

The J gene is TRBJ2-3, the V gene TRBV4-1, with D uncertain. Trimming stripped 1 base from V and 2 bases from J, with 13 bases between. The V gene's germline CDR1 is MGHRA and CDR2 YSYEKL. The CDR3 is 16 residues long. The CDR3 loop is CASSQVILSTTDTQYF. Here the CDR3 DNA reads TGCGCCAGCAGCCAAGTGATACTAAGCACCACAGATACGCAGTATTTT.